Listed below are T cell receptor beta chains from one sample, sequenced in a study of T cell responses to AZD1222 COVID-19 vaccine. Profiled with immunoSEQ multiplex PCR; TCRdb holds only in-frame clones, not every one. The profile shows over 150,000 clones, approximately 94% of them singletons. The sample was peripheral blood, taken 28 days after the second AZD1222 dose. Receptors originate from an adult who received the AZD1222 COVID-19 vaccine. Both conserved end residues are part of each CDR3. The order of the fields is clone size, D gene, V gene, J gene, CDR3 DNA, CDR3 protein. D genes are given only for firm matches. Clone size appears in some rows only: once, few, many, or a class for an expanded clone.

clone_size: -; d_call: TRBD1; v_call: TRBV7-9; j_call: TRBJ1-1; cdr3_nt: TGTGCCAGCAGCTCGAGACAGGGACCGAACACTGAAGCTTTCTTT; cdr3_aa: CASSSRQGPNTEAFF
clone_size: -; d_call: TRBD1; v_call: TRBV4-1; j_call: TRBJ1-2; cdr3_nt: TGCGCCAGCAGCCAAGAGAAGGTCAGGGGGCCTGCTGGCTACACCTTC; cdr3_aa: CASSQEKVRGPAGYTF
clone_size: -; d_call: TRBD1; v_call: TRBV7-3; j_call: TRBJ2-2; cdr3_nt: TGTGCCAGCAGCCTGGGGACAGAAGATCCCCGGGAGCTGTTTTTT; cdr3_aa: CASSLGTEDPRELFF
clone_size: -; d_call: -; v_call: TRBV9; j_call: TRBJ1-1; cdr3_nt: TGTGCCAGCAGCGTCTGGGGGGCTTCTGAAGCTTTCTTT; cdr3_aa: CASSVWGASEAFF
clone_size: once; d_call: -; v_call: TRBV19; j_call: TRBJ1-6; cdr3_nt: TGTGCCAGTAGTATAGACCCAGGGGCTTCCAATTCACCCCTCCACTTT; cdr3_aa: CASSIDPGASNSPLHF
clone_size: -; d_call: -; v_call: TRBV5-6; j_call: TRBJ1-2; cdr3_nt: TGTGCCAGCAGCTCCGCCTCTAACTATGGCTACACCTTC; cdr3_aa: CASSSASNYGYTF
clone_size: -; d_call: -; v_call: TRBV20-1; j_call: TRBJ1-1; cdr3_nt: TGCAGTGCTAGAGAATACGGGCAAGCTTTCTTT; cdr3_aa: CSAREYGQAFF
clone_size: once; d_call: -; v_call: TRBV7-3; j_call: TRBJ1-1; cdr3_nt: TGTGCCAGCAGCTTGGGCCAGTACACTGAAGCTTTCTTT; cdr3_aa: CASSLGQYTEAFF
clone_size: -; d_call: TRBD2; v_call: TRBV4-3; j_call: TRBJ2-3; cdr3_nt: TGCGCCAGCAGCCAAGCCTCTGCACCTGGGACTAGTCCGACAGATACGCAGTATTTT; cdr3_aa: CASSQASAPGTSPTDTQYF
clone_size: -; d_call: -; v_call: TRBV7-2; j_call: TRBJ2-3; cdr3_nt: TGTGCCAGCAGCTCTTGGACAGTAAGCACAGATACGCAGTATTTT; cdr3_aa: CASSSWTVSTDTQYF
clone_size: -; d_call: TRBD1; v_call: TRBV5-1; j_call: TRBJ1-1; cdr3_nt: TGCGCCAGCAGCTTGGGCCCACAGGGGAGGGGCACTGAAGCTTTCTTT; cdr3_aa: CASSLGPQGRGTEAFF
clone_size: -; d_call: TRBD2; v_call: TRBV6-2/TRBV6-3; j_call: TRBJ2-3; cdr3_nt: TGTGCCAGCAGTTACTCTCTTACAGGGACTAGCGAAGATACGCAGTATTTT; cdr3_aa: CASSYSLTGTSEDTQYF
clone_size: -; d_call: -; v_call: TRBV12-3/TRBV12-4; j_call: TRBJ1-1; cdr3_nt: TGTGCCAGCAGACCTCAGGTGAACACTGAAGCTTTCTTT; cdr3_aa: CASRPQVNTEAFF
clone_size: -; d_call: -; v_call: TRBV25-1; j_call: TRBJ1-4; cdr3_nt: TGTGCCAGCAATAATGCGGCAACTAATGAAAAACTGTTTTTT; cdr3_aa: CASNNAATNEKLFF
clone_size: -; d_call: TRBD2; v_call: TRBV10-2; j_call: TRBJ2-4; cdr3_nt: TGCGCCAGCAGTGAGGGACTAGAAAACATTCAGTACTTC; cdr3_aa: CASSEGLENIQYF
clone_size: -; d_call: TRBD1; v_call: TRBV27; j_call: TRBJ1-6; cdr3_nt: TGTGCCAGCAGTGACGACAGGGGCGCCGGTTCACCCCTCCACTTT; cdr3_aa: CASSDDRGAGSPLHF
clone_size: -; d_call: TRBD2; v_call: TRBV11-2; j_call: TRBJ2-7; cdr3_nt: TGTGCCAGCAGCAAGGGGCTAGCGGGGGCCTCCTACGAGCAGTACTTC; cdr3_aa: CASSKGLAGASYEQYF
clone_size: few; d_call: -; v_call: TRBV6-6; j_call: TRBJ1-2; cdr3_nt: TGTGCCAGCAGTTACTCGGCGGGCTACACCTTC; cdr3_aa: CASSYSAGYTF
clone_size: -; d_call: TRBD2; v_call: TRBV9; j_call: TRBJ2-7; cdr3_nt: TGTGCCAGCAGCGGGGGACTAGTCGACTACGAGCAGTACTTC; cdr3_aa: CASSGGLVDYEQYF
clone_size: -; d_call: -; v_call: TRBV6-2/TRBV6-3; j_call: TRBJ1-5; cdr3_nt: TGTGCCAGCAGCTTCTTGACGGTTCAGCCCCAGCATTTT; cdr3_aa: CASSFLTVQPQHF
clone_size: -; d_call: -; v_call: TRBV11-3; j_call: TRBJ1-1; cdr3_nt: TGTGCCAGCAGCTCGACAGGTGAAGCTTTCTTT; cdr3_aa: CASSSTGEAFF
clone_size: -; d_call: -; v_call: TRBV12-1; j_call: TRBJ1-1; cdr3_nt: TGTGCCAGCATCCCTGTTGCAGCTTTCTTT; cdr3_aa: CASIPVAAFF
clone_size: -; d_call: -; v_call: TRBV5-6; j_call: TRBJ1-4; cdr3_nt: TGTGCCAGCAGCTTAGGGGAAACAACTTTGATTTTT; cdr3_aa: CASSLGETTLIF
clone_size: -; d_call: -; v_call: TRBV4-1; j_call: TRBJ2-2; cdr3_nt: TGCGCCAGCAGCCACGGGGAGGCGACCGGGGAGCTGTTTTTT; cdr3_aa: CASSHGEATGELFF
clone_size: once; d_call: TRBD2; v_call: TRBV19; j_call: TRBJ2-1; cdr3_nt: TGTGCCAGTAGTATAGATCGACTAGCGGGAGGTGCATACAATGAGCAGTTCTTC; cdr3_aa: CASSIDRLAGGAYNEQFF